The next 8 T cell receptor beta chains were all read from a single sample in a study of T cell clones after liver transplantation. TCRdb's table, derived via immunoSEQ multiplex PCR, lists solely in-frame clones and lacks some. The sample contains 45,000 to 60,000 clones, approximately 70% of which appear only once. Specimen: CD4+ T cells from blood, collected at the roughly 16-month timepoint. The receptor source for this set is a human patient who received a liver transplant. A share of the T cells may be of graft donor origin.

This chain joins TRBV5-1 and TRBJ2-6; D gene unclear. Per the germline V gene, CDR1 is SGHRS and CDR2 is YFSETQ. This CDR3 has 15 residues. The V end was cut by 1 base, the J end by 0 bases, with 5 bases between. The CDR3 coding sequence is TGCGCCAGCAGCTTGATTGACTCTGGGGCCAACGTCCTGACTTTC. It codes for CASSLIDSGANVLTF.

This rearrangement joins TRBV5-6 to TRBJ2-1; D not certain. The CDR3 contains 14 residues. Germline V gene sequence: CDR1 SGHDT, CDR2 YYEEEE. V gave up 3 bases and J gave up 2 bases, with 9 bases separating them. CDR3 in DNA: TGTGCCAGCAGCTCGGATTCAGCCTACAATGAGCAGTTCTTC. This gives the protein CASSSDSAYNEQFF.

The chain is built from TRBV6-5 and TRBJ2-7, with 7 positions matching TRBD2. Germline CDR1 reads MNHEY; CDR2 reads SVGAGI. CDR3 length: 13 residues. The V and J ends lost 8 bases and 6 bases, in that order; junction bases with no gene match: 10. CDR3 residues: CASLTSSGGEQYV. As DNA, the CDR3 is TGTGCCAGCCTGACCTCGTCGGGAGGCGAGCAGTACGTC.

CDR3 sequence (DNA): TGTGCCAGCAGTCCCCGGGACTCGTCCCAAGAGACCCAGTACTTC. The encoded protein is CASSPRDSSQETQYF. The V gene is TRBV6-5, the J gene TRBJ2-5, with D maybe TRBD2 (6 bases). Germline values: CDR1 MNHEY, CDR2 SVGAGI. The CDR3 length is 15 residues. Trimming took off 5 bases at V and 1 base at J, with 14 bases between the two ends.

J is TRBJ1-3 and V is TRBV7-2; D uncertain. Per germline, CDR1 SGHTA and CDR2 FQGNSA. This CDR3 spans 13 amino acids. Trimming cost V 3 bases and J 3 bases, with 6 bases left between them. This chain's CDR3 is CASSFSYGNTIYF. The CDR3 DNA is TGTGCCAGCAGCTTCAGTTATGGAAACACCATATATTTT.

This clone was seen only a few times. This chain uses TRBV10-1 with TRBJ2-1; the D gene is possibly TRBD2 (6 bases). The CDR3 totals 14 residues. The V end lost 4 bases, the J end lost 7 bases, and 14 bases lay between the germline ends. In germline, CDR1 is WNHNN, CDR2 SYGVQD (reference sequence). This CDR3 is CASSALGSGNEQFF. As DNA, the CDR3 is TGCGCCAGCAGTGCTCTCGGGAGTGGGAATGAGCAGTTCTTC.

V is TRBV20-1 and J is TRBJ1-1; possible D gene TRBD1, 5 bases. Germline assignment: CDR1 DFQATT and CDR2 SNEGSKA (reference sequence). This CDR3 has 10 residues. CDR3 sequence (DNA): TGCAGGGGGACGGGCACTGAAGCTTTCTTT. It yields the protein CRGTGTEAFF.

V gene TRBV11-1 combines with J gene TRBJ1-2; D might be TRBD1 (5 bases). Trimming took 1 base from V and 0 from J, leaving 9 bases between them. This CDR3 has 15 residues. The germline CDR1 and CDR2 sequences are SGHAT and FQDESV (reference sequence). DNA of the CDR3: TGTGCCAGCAGCTTAGATGGCAGGGCTAACTATGGCTACACCTTC. Translated: CASSLDGRANYGYTF.